These T cell receptor beta chains were read from a single sample in a study of blood T cell repertoires in COVID-19. Clones were read by immunoSEQ multiplex PCR, and TCRdb kept only the in-frame ones, dropping some. Among more than 150,000 clones listed, approximately 80% were seen once. Material: peripheral blood. The receptors were gathered from a man aged 60 to 75 with acute or convalescent COVID-19. Each CDR3 is given with its conserved first and last residue. A D gene is named only where the DNA matches it firmly. Some rows have no size entry. The others give once, few or many, or a class for an expanded clone.

DNA: TGTGCCAGCAGTGAATGGGCGGGACTAGCGATCAATGAGCAGTTCTTC
CDR3: CASSEWAGLAINEQFF
size: -
J: TRBJ2-1
D: TRBD2
V: TRBV25-1

DNA: TGTGCCAGCAGTGAATATGGGACAGGGAATTCACCCCTCCACTTT
CDR3: CASSEYGTGNSPLHF
size: -
J: TRBJ1-6
D: TRBD1
V: TRBV25-1

DNA: TGTGCCAGCAGTTCGGGACTTCGGGCGAATTCACCCCTCCACTTT
CDR3: CASSSGLRANSPLHF
size: -
J: TRBJ1-6
D: -
V: TRBV27

DNA: TGTGCCAGCTCGTCAGCGGGAGGGACCTACGAGCAGTACTTC
CDR3: CASSSAGGTYEQYF
size: once
J: TRBJ2-7
D: TRBD2
V: TRBV18

DNA: TGTGCCAGTAGACCGGGACAGGGGTCCGAGCAGTACTTC
CDR3: CASRPGQGSEQYF
size: few
J: TRBJ2-7
D: TRBD1
V: TRBV12-3/TRBV12-4

DNA: TGTGCCAGCAGTTTAAACACCGACTACGAGCAGTACTTC
CDR3: CASSLNTDYEQYF
size: -
J: TRBJ2-7
D: -
V: TRBV12-3/TRBV12-4

DNA: TGTGCCAGTAGTCCCCGCGCCCCACAGACCAGCTACACCTTC
CDR3: CASSPRAPQTSYTF
size: -
J: TRBJ1-2
D: -
V: TRBV19

DNA: TGCGCCAGCAGCCAATACGGACAGGGCCTCTACAATGAGCAGTTCTTC
CDR3: CASSQYGQGLYNEQFF
size: -
J: TRBJ2-1
D: TRBD1
V: TRBV4-1

DNA: TGTGCCAGCAGTTACGGTGGCGGGGTTCAGGAAAAACTGTTTTTT
CDR3: CASSYGGGVQEKLFF
size: -
J: TRBJ1-4
D: -
V: TRBV6-5

DNA: TGTGCCGTAGGACAGGGTGGTACTAACTATGGCTACACCTTC
CDR3: CAVGQGGTNYGYTF
size: -
J: TRBJ1-2
D: TRBD1
V: TRBV10-3

DNA: TGTGCCACCAGTGATCGCAGGGGTCTGGAAGAGACCCAGTACTTC
CDR3: CATSDRRGLEETQYF
size: once
J: TRBJ2-5
D: -
V: TRBV24-1

DNA: TGTGCCAGCAGTAAAGCGGGGGGGGTCCCAGATACGCAGTATTTT
CDR3: CASSKAGGVPDTQYF
size: -
J: TRBJ2-3
D: TRBD2
V: TRBV6-2/TRBV6-3

DNA: TGTGCTAGTGGTTTGGTGTTTGGCTCCGTGGCCGGGGAGCTGTTTTTT
CDR3: CASGLVFGSVAGELFF
size: -
J: TRBJ2-2
D: -
V: TRBV12-5

DNA: TGTGCCAGCAGCTTTACCTACGGGACAGGGGACAATGAGCAGTTCTTC
CDR3: CASSFTYGTGDNEQFF
size: few
J: TRBJ2-1
D: TRBD1
V: TRBV13

DNA: TGTGCCAGCAGCGCCATAGCGGGGAACACCGGGGAGCTGTTTTTT
CDR3: CASSAIAGNTGELFF
size: -
J: TRBJ2-2
D: TRBD2
V: TRBV7-2

DNA: TGTGCCAGCAGCGTAGGTGAAATTGACTTCCGAAACACCATATATTTT
CDR3: CASSVGEIDFRNTIYF
size: -
J: TRBJ1-3
D: -
V: TRBV9

DNA: TGTGCCAGCAGCCCGGGACAGGGTCGTGGAAACACCATATATTTT
CDR3: CASSPGQGRGNTIYF
size: -
J: TRBJ1-3
D: TRBD1
V: TRBV7-2

DNA: TGTGCCAGCAGCTTATGCAGGGAAGGCAATCAGCCCCAGCATTTT
CDR3: CASSLCREGNQPQHF
size: -
J: TRBJ1-5
D: -
V: TRBV11-1

DNA: TGTGCCATCAGTGGCCAGGTACGGAACACCGGGGAGCTGTTTTTT
CDR3: CAISGQVRNTGELFF
size: -
J: TRBJ2-2
D: -
V: TRBV10-3

DNA: TGTGCCAGTAGTCCAACTCCGGGACAAACAGGACAGCCCCAGCATTTT
CDR3: CASSPTPGQTGQPQHF
size: -
J: TRBJ1-5
D: -
V: TRBV19

DNA: TGTGCCAGCAGCGTGGGACAGGGGGACACCATATATTTT
CDR3: CASSVGQGDTIYF
size: -
J: TRBJ1-3
D: TRBD1
V: TRBV11-3

DNA: TGTGCCACCAGTGATTCCGGGACAGGTTCCTACAATGAGCAGTTCTTC
CDR3: CATSDSGTGSYNEQFF
size: -
J: TRBJ2-1
D: TRBD1
V: TRBV24-1

DNA: TGTGCCAGTAAAGTAACAGGGGGCAACGAGCAGTACTTC
CDR3: CASKVTGGNEQYF
size: -
J: TRBJ2-7
D: TRBD1
V: TRBV19

DNA: TGTGCCAGCAGCTTTCCCCCTGGACTAGCGGGCACAGATACGCAGTATTTT
CDR3: CASSFPPGLAGTDTQYF
size: -
J: TRBJ2-3
D: TRBD2
V: TRBV13

DNA: TGTGCCAGCAGTGACTTGGGTGGAGCGGGGCGGCCAGATACGCAGTATTTT
CDR3: CASSDLGGAGRPDTQYF
size: once
J: TRBJ2-3
D: TRBD2
V: TRBV6-4

DNA: TGTGCCAGCAGTTACTTGGGCTACGGCTACGAGCAGTACTTC
CDR3: CASSYLGYGYEQYF
size: -
J: TRBJ2-7
D: -
V: TRBV6-2/TRBV6-3

DNA: TGTGCCAGCAGCCAAGAAATCGCGGGAAAGAGCTCCTACAATGAGCAGTTCTTC
CDR3: CASSQEIAGKSSYNEQFF
size: -
J: TRBJ2-1
D: -
V: TRBV4-2